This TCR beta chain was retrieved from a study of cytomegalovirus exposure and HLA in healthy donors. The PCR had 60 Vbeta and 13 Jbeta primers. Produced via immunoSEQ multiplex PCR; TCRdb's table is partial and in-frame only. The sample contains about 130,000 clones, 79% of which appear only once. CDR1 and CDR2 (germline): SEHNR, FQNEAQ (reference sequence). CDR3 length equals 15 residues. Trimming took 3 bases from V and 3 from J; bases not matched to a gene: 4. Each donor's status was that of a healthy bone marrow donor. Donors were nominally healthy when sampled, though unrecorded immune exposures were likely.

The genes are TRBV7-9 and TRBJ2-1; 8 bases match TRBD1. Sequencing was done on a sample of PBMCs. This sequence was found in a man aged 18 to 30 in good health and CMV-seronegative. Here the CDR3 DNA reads TGTGCCAGCAGCTTCGCGACAGGGGTCTACAATGAGCAGTTCTTC. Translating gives CASSFATGVYNEQFF. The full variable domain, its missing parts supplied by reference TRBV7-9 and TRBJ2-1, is DTGVSQNPRHKITKRGQNVTFRCDPISEHNRLYWYRQTLGQGPEFLTYFQNEAQLEKSRLLSDRFSAERPKGSFSTLEIQRTEQGDSAMYLCASSFATGVYNEQFFGPGTRLTVL.